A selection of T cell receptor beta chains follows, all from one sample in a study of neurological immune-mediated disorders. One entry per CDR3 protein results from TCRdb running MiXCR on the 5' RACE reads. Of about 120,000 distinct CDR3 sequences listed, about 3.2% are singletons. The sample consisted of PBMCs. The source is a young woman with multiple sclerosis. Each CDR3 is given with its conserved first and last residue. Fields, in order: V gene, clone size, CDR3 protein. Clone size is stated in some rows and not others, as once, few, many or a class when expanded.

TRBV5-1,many,CASSLQGGGNQPQHF
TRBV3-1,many,CASSHNVDGIGYTF
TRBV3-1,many,CASSQVGTANEQFF
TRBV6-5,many,CASSYGGGGNTEAFF
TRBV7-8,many,CASSTLGLVYEQYF
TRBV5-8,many,CASSGGAGLADTQYF
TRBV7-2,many,CASSLKGSNQPQHF
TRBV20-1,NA,CSAEPSTISDEQYF
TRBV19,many,CASALGGSNTGELFF
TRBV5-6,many,CASSFRTSGAVGYNEQFF
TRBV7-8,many,CASSSLATYTDTQYF
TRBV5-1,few,CASSLRGSMNTEAFF
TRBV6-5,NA,CASSYSGTGESHLHF
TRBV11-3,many,CASSLWGGRSTGELFF
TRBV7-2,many,CASSVAGSTSGNTIYF
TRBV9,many,CASSVGSGYTEAFF
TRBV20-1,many,CSASVGSYEQYF
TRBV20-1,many,CSALGTGNGGYTF
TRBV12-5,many,CASGKGQGAQPQHF
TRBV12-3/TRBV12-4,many,CASSSSTYEQYF
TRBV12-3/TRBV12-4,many,CASSLGGQERLAKNIQYF
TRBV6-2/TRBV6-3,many,CASSRLRTAGGRETQYF
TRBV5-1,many,CASKAVQNNEQFF
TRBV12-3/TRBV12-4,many,CASSLFDHPYEQYF
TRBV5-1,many,CASSLGLAYNEQFF
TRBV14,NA,CASSYVNELGLFF